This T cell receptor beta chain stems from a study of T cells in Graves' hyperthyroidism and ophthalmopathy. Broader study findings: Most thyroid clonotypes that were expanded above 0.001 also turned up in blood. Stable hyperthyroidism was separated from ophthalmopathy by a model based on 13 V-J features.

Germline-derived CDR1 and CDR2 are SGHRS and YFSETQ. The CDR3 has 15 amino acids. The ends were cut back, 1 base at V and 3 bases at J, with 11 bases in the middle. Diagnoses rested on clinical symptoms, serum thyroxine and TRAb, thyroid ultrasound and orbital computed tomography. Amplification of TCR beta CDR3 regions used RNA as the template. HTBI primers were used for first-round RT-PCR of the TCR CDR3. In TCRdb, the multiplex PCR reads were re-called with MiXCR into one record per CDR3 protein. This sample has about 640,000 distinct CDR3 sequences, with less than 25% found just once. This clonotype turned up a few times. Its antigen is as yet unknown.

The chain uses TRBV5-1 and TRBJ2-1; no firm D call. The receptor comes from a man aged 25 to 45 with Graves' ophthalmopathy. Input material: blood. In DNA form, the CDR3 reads TGCGCCAGCAGCTTGCAAGGAGAAAACTACAATGAGCAGTTCTTC. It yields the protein CASSLQGENYNEQFF.